The source of this T cell receptor (beta chain) is a study of cytomegalovirus exposure and HLA in healthy donors. The PCR had 60 Vbeta and 13 Jbeta primers. The data were produced by immunoSEQ multiplex PCR, yet TCRdb's version contains in-frame clones alone and is incomplete. The sample includes about 100,000 clones, over 75% seen only once; the top ten take 4.5% to 6.5%. There are 12 residues in the CDR3. Germline assignment: CDR1 MGHDK and CDR2 SYGVNS. Deletions cut 4 bases from V and 7 bases from J, with 10 bases between. The sample holds a few counts of this clone. V is TRBV25-1 and J is TRBJ1-2, with TRBD1 as a possible D gene (5 bases). This TCR was sampled from a man aged 35-49 years in good health and CMV-seropositive. Sequencing used PBMCs. The CDR3, as DNA: TGTGCCAGCAGTGCCGTCAGGGCTGGCTACACCTTC. Amino acid sequence: CASSAVRAGYTF.